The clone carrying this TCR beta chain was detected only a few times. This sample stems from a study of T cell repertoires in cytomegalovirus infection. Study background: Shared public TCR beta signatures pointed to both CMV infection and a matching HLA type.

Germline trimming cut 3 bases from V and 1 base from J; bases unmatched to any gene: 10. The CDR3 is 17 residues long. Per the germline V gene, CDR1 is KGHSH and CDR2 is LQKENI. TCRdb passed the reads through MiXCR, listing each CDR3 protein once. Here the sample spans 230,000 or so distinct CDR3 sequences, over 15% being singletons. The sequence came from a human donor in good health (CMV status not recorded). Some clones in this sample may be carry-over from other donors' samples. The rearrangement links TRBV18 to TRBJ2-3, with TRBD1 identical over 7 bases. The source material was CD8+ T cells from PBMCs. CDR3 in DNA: TGTGCCAGCTCACCTTCCGGTATCGGACAGGGCACAGATACGCAGTATTTT. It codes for CASSPSGIGQGTDTQYF.